The sequence of this T cell receptor beta chain was determined in a study of type 1 regulatory T cells. Study in general: An in vitro protocol generated T-allo10, a Tr1-enriched, alloantigen-specific CD4 T cell product.

The graft donor-derived T-allo10 cells reportedly recognize host alloantigens, are anergic, and suppress alloantigen-specifically. Trimming removed 3 bases from V and 3 bases from J, with 12 bases in between. Germline lookup yields CDR1 MDHEN and CDR2 SYDVKM. The CDR3 is 14 amino acids. For this clonotype: Its antigen is unidentified.

TCRdb used MiXCR to reprocess the reads, holding one entry per CDR3 protein. The sample comprises fewer than 70,000 distinct CDR3 sequences, about 69% of which are singletons, and about 8% rests with the top ten. The sequencing sample was made of cultured T cells, either the whole culture or a sorted T cell fraction (not recorded which). Subset described: Tr1-enriched cell product generated in vitro against host alloantigens. The origin of this receptor is a human donor in good health. J is TRBJ2-7 and V is TRBV28, with a weak D call TRBD1 (5 bases). Here the CDR3 reads CASSLNRKNYEQYF. The CDR3 nucleotides read TGTGCCAGCAGTTTGAACAGGAAGAACTACGAGCAGTACTTC.